The 6 T cell receptor beta chains listed next were all sequenced from one sample in a study. TCRdb redid the calling of the 5' RACE reads with MiXCR, one entry per CDR3 protein. The table has roughly 45,000 distinct CDR3 sequences, about 20% seen once. Cells sorted as Tregs were CD4+, CD25+ and CD127-/low. Material for sequencing was Tregs sorted from blood. Every receptor here comes from a female donor with breast cancer.

A few counts support this clonotype. The CDR3 DNA follows: TGCAGTGCTAGAGATCTGGACAGTGACTACAATGAGCAGTTCTTC. Translation: CSARDLDSDYNEQFF. This sequence joins TRBV20-1 and TRBJ2-1; a possible D gene is TRBD1 (6 bases). Trimming shortened V by 0 bases and J by 3 bases, and 12 bases separated the two germline ends. This CDR3 is built from 15 residues. The germline V gene encodes CDR1 DFQATT and CDR2 SNEGSKA (reference sequence).

This clonotype was counted between two and nine times. The chain is built from TRBV4-1 and TRBJ2-7; 9 bases are a match to TRBD1. V shed 6 bases and J 3 bases; nucleotides not matched to a gene: 6. This CDR3 has 14 amino acids. Germline CDR1 MGHRA, CDR2 YSYEKL. The CDR3 here is CASRQDRGLYEQYF. CDR3 nucleotide sequence: TGCGCCAGCAGACAGGACAGGGGCCTCTACGAGCAGTACTTC.

This clonotype has just a few counts. J is TRBJ2-1 and V is TRBV12-3 or TRBV12-4; D may be TRBD2 (5 bases). The CDR3 has 15 residues. V lost 3 bases and J lost 9, with 18 bases in between. The CDR3 reads CASSFVGDILREQFF. The CDR3 DNA follows: TGTGCCAGCAGTTTCGTCGGGGATATTCTTCGTGAGCAGTTCTTC.

This clonotype occurred a few times. The chain recombines TRBV10-2 with TRBJ1-5; TRBD1 might be the D (6 bases). The germline V and J ends were trimmed by 9 bases and 0 bases, with 12 bases remaining between them. The CDR3 has 14 residues. From germline, CDR1 is WSHSY and CDR2 SAAADI. CDR3 amino acids: CASWTANSNQPQHF. CDR3 nucleotides: TGCGCCAGTTGGACAGCTAATAGCAATCAGCCCCAGCATTTT.

This clonotype occurred a few times. This chain joins TRBV28 and TRBJ2-3; 7 nucleotides line up with TRBD1. The V segment lost 7 bases and the J segment 5 bases; nucleotides outside the gene matches: 18. The CDR3 sequence is 17 residues long. Per germline, CDR1 MDHEN and CDR2 SYDVKM. In nucleotides, the CDR3 is TGTGCCAGCATCCCGGATAGGGGGCTTGGGGTTGGAGATACGCAGTATTTT. Its translation is CASIPDRGLGVGDTQYF.

This chain uses TRBV28 with TRBJ1-4; D uncertain. CDR3 length: 14 amino acids. Trimming removed 3 bases at V and 10 bases at J, with 15 bases between. CDR1 is MDHEN, CDR2 SYDVKM, per germline. The CDR3 DNA sequence: TGTGCCAGCAGTTTGAACCCAGGATCGGGAAAACTGTTTTTT. It codes for CASSLNPGSGKLFF.